The 28 T cell receptor beta chains presented below share a single source sample, sequenced in a study of blood T cell repertoires in COVID-19. Repertoires were generated with immunoSEQ multiplex PCR, while TCRdb's copy carries only in-frame clones and drops some. This repertoire shows about 140,000 clones, 75% to 80% found once; its top ten account for about 3.2%. The specimen was PBMCs or T cells enriched from blood (not recorded which). Source of these receptors: a woman in her 50s who had recovered from COVID-19.

V gene TRBV5-1 combines with J gene TRBJ2-3, with D uncertain. Deletions cut 4 bases from V and 2 bases from J, with 11 bases between. The CDR3 extends over 14 amino acids. Germline assignment: CDR1 SGHRS and CDR2 YFSETQ. The CDR3 region is CASSGRQVTDTQYF. The CDR3 nucleotides are TGCGCCAGCAGCGGGCGCCAGGTCACAGATACGCAGTATTTT. The full variable domain, completed using reference TRBV5-1 and TRBJ2-3, is KAGVTQTPRYLIKTRGQQVTLSCSPISGHRSVSWYQQTPGQGLQFLFEYFSETQRNKGNFPGRFSGRQFSNSRSEMNVSTLELGDSALYLCASSGRQVTDTQYFGPGTRLTVL.

The rearrangement links TRBV11-3 to TRBJ2-7; 7 bases align to TRBD2. Germline V lookup: CDR1 SGHNT, CDR2 YENEEA. The V segment lost 6 bases and the J segment 3 bases; nucleotides outside the gene matches: 11. CDR3 length: 15 residues. CDR3 bases: TGTGCCAGCAGTTCTATGGGGAGGGCTTACTACGAGCAGTACTTC. It is translated as CASSSMGRAYYEQYF.

The chain joins TRBV2 to TRBJ2-2; TRBD2 agrees at 7 bases. The J segment lost 2 bases and the V segment lost 2 bases, leaving 5 bases of the junction unmatched. The CDR3 totals 16 residues. Per the germline V gene, CDR1 is SNHLY and CDR2 is FYNNEI. The CDR3 here is CASSEKSGGNTGELFF. CDR3 sequence (DNA): TGTGCCAGCAGTGAAAAATCGGGGGGTAACACCGGGGAGCTGTTTTTT. The full variable domain, its missing parts supplied by reference TRBV2 and TRBJ2-2, is EPEVTQTPSHQVTQMGQEVILRCVPISNHLYFYWYRQILGQKVEFLVSFYNNEISEKSEIFDDQFSVERPDGSNFTLKIRSTKLEDSAMYFCASSEKSGGNTGELFFGEGSRLTVL.

The chain has TRBV10-3 and TRBJ2-2; TRBD1 matches at 10 bases. The CDR3 loop spans 13 amino acids. Losses at the gene ends were 6 bases for V and 6 bases for J; bases not matched to a gene: 1. Looked up from germline, CDR1 is ENHRY and CDR2 is SYGVKD. CDR3: CAISGQGAGELFF. As DNA, the CDR3 is TGTGCCATCAGCGGACAGGGGGCCGGGGAGCTGTTTTTT.

The sample holds a few counts of this clone. The chain joins TRBV3-1 (or the pseudogene TRBV3-2) to TRBJ2-7; D is ambiguous. V lost 4 bases, J lost 5 bases, and 6 bases lay in between. The CDR3 covers 11 residues. Germline V CDR1 and CDR2: LGHDT, YNNKEL (reference sequence). The DNA of the CDR3 is TGTGCCAGCAGCCTCGGTGACGAGCAGTACTTC. The encoded protein is CASSLGDEQYF.

This chain's CDR3 is CASSLKQGARGYTF. For the CDR3, the DNA is TGTGCCAGCAGCTTGAAACAGGGGGCGCGTGGCTACACCTTC. This rearrangement joins TRBV5-8 to TRBJ1-2; 9 bases agree with TRBD1. The trim removed 1 base at V and 7 bases at J, leaving 5 bases unmatched. CDR1 and CDR2 (germline): SGHTS, YDEGEE. The CDR3 covers 14 residues.

The V gene is TRBV18, the J gene TRBJ1-4; D unresolved. From germline, CDR1 is KGHSH and CDR2 LQKENI. Trimming pared 2 bases from V and 8 bases from J, leaving 9 bases between. The CDR3 spans 13 residues. The CDR3 nucleotides are TGTGCCAGCTCACCAGTGACGGGGGAAAAACTGTTTTTT. Translating gives CASSPVTGEKLFF.

This clone has just one count. This chain connects TRBV2 to TRBJ1-1; no clear D gene. The CDR3 contains 13 residues. Between the trimmed V and J ends, which lost 3 bases and 5 bases, there was a span of 10 bases. Germline assignment: CDR1 SNHLY and CDR2 FYNNEI. CDR3 DNA: TGTGCCAGCAGTGACCACATCCAGACTGAAGCTTTCTTT. Translated, it gives CASSDHIQTEAFF.

This chain links TRBV6-5 with TRBJ1-1; TRBD1 might be the D (6 bases). The CDR3 has 14 residues. The V and J ends lost 6 bases and 7 bases respectively, with 18 bases between them. Germline CDR1 MNHEY, CDR2 SVGAGI. The CDR3 protein is CASSRREGGGEAFF. CDR3 nucleotide sequence: TGTGCCAGCAGCCGCAGGGAGGGGGGCGGTGAAGCTTTCTTT.

The V gene is TRBV7-3, the J gene TRBJ2-2; D call uncertain. This CDR3 has 13 residues. Germline lookup yields CDR1 SGHTA and CDR2 FQGTGA. Trimming took 4 bases from V and 7 from J, leaving 10 bases between them. The CDR3 DNA is TGTGCCAGCAGCTCCGACTCCGGCGGGGAGCTGTTTTTT. As protein: CASSSDSGGELFF.

CDR3 coding DNA: TGTGCCAGTAATAACGGGAGGAACTACAATGAGCAGTTCTTC. Translating it yields CASNNGRNYNEQFF. This sequence joins TRBV19 and TRBJ2-1; 7 bases match TRBD2. CDR1 and CDR2 (germline): LNHDA, SQIVND (reference sequence). V shed 7 bases and J 3 bases; nucleotides not matched to a gene: 6. There are 14 residues in the CDR3.

The CDR3 region has the DNA TGTGCCAGCAGCTTAGTGGCGGGGGGGGAAGCTTTCTTT. Translating it yields CASSLVAGGEAFF. The chain recombines TRBV11-3 with TRBJ1-1; TRBD1 might be the D (5 bases). The V gene lost 1 base and the J gene lost 8 bases, with 11 bases spanning the gap. Germline V gene data show CDR1 as SGHNT and CDR2 as YENEEA. The CDR3 has 13 residues.

V and J are TRBV10-3 and TRBJ1-2, with 7 bases fitting TRBD1. Germline lookup yields CDR1 ENHRY and CDR2 SYGVKD. This CDR3 is 15 amino acids long. J gave up 5 bases and V 0 bases, and 6 bases lay outside the gene matches. The CDR3 here is CAISESTGDLYGYTF. DNA for the CDR3: TGTGCCATCAGTGAGTCAACAGGGGATTTGTATGGCTACACCTTC.

This clone has only a few counts. This chain joins TRBV7-2 and TRBJ1-1, with 10 bases identical to TRBD1. In germline, CDR1 is SGHTA, CDR2 FQGNSA. This CDR3 region has 14 residues. V shed 5 bases and J 6 bases; nucleotides not matched to a gene: 6. This CDR3 is CASSRDRGSPEAFF. CDR3 bases: TGTGCCAGCAGCCGGGACAGGGGCTCCCCTGAAGCTTTCTTT. The full variable domain, its missing parts supplied by reference TRBV7-2 and TRBJ1-1, is GAGVSQSPSNKVTEKGKDVELRCDPISGHTALYWYRQSLGQGLEFLIYFQGNSAPDKSGLPSDRFSAERTGGSVSTLTIQRTQQEDSAVYLCASSRDRGSPEAFFGQGTRLTVV.

The CDR3 coding sequence is TGCGCCAGCAGTGAGTCGAGTAATGGGGCCAACGTCCTGACTTTC. As protein: CASSESSNGANVLTF. V usage is TRBV10-2 and J usage is TRBJ2-6; D unclear. Trimming took 0 bases from V and 3 from J, leaving 6 bases between them. The CDR3 runs to 15 residues. CDR1 is WSHSY, CDR2 SAAADI, per germline.

The genes are TRBV5-1 and TRBJ1-2; tentatively, D is TRBD1 (6 bases). Germline values: CDR1 SGHRS, CDR2 YFSETQ. The V end lost 0 bases, the J end lost 3 bases, and 15 bases lay between the germline ends. This CDR3 region has 16 residues. CDR3 in DNA: TGCGCCAGCAGCTTGGGCCCTAGGGGGTTGGACTATGGCTACACCTTC. Its protein product is CASSLGPRGLDYGYTF. Together with reference TRBV5-1 and TRBJ1-2, the CDR3 gives the full variable domain: KAGVTQTPRYLIKTRGQQVTLSCSPISGHRSVSWYQQTPGQGLQFLFEYFSETQRNKGNFPGRFSGRQFSNSRSEMNVSTLELGDSALYLCASSLGPRGLDYGYTFGSGTRLTVV.

The chain uses TRBV24-1 and TRBJ1-5; the match to TRBD1 covers 12 bases. V lost 3 bases, J lost 5 bases, and 4 bases stayed unmatched. The CDR3 runs 16 residues. Germline CDR1 KGHDR, CDR2 SFDVKD. The CDR3 loop reads CATSDPGTGGHQPQHF. The CDR3 DNA sequence: TGTGCCACCAGTGATCCCGGGACAGGGGGCCATCAGCCCCAGCATTTT.

This clone was counted ten times or more. The chain carries TRBV5-6 and TRBJ2-7, with D possibly TRBD2 on 6 matching bases. V lost 4 bases and J lost 1, with 15 bases in between. Germline V gives CDR1 SGHDT, CDR2 YYEEEE. There are 15 residues in the CDR3. The CDR3 DNA reads TGTGCCAGCAGCGGCATTAGCGGAGGGTCCTACGAGCAGTACTTC. This gives the protein CASSGISGGSYEQYF.

This clone was seen more than once but under ten times. The chain joins TRBV19 to TRBJ1-4, with 7 bases matching TRBD1. The V gene's germline CDR1 is LNHDA and CDR2 SQIVND (reference sequence). This CDR3 has 16 amino acids. The ends lost 5 bases at V and 0 bases at J; junction bases unmatched: 6. In nucleotides, the CDR3 is TGTGCCAGTAGTCGCCTAACAGGGGCAACTAATGAAAAACTGTTTTTT. It specifies CASSRLTGATNEKLFF.

V usage is TRBV7-9 and J usage is TRBJ1-4; 7 positions match TRBD1. Germline trimming cut 2 bases from V and 7 bases from J; bases unmatched to any gene: 4. The CDR3 contains 14 residues. From germline, CDR1 is SEHNR and CDR2 FQNEAQ (reference sequence). CDR3 nucleotides: TGTGCCAGCAGCTTAAGGGGGCTCGGTGAAAAACTGTTTTTT. Translating gives CASSLRGLGEKLFF.

This clone showed up just a few times. The chain links TRBV19 to TRBJ1-2; maybe TRBD1 (6 bases). V was cut by 5 bases and J by 3 bases, with 19 bases left in between. This CDR3 contains 16 residues. Germline assignment: CDR1 LNHDA and CDR2 SQIVND (reference sequence). The CDR3 DNA reads TGTGCCAGTAGTCCGCGACCGGGACAAACCGACTATGGCTACACCTTC. Encoded protein: CASSPRPGQTDYGYTF. Based on the CDR3 plus reference TRBV19 and TRBJ1-2, the full variable domain is DGGITQSPKYLFRKEGQNVTLSCEQNLNHDAMYWYRQDPGQGLRLIYYSQIVNDFQKGDIAEGYSVSREKKESFPLTVTSAQKNPTAFYLCASSPRPGQTDYGYTFGSGTRLTVV.

This rearrangement joins TRBV14 to TRBJ1-2, with D possibly matching TRBD1 (6 bases). Germline assignment: CDR1 SGHDN and CDR2 FVKESK. The V gene lost 0 bases and the J gene lost 8 bases, with 13 bases spanning the gap. The CDR3 is 14 residues long. The CDR3 DNA follows: TGTGCCAGCAGCCAAGAAATCAGGGGCCTCGGCTACACCTTC. Translated: CASSQEIRGLGYTF.

This clone appeared a single time. The V call is TRBV11-3, the J call TRBJ2-2, with 8 bases identical to TRBD2. The germline V gene has CDR1 SGHNT and CDR2 YENEEA. V lost 0 bases to trimming and J lost 7 bases; unmatched junction nucleotides: 7. The CDR3 spans 16 residues. The CDR3 bases are TGTGCCAGCAGCTTAGATCCGGGAGGGTCGGTCGGGGAGCTGTTTTTT. It yields the protein CASSLDPGGSVGELFF.

This rearrangement joins TRBV2 to TRBJ1-2; the D is unclear. The V gene lost 6 bases and the J gene lost 2 bases, with 10 bases spanning the gap. Per germline, CDR1 SNHLY and CDR2 FYNNEI. This CDR3 contains 13 residues. CDR3 loop: CASSLGPNYGYTF. The CDR3 nucleotides are TGTGCCAGCAGCCTGGGCCCGAACTATGGCTACACCTTC.

V is TRBV10-3 and J is TRBJ1-1; TRBD1 agrees at 7 bases. This CDR3 comprises 14 residues. V was pared by 6 bases and J by 5 bases, with 9 bases of the junction left unmatched. Germline values: CDR1 ENHRY, CDR2 SYGVKD. The CDR3 sequence is CAISPTGDGTEAFF. The CDR3 DNA follows: TGTGCCATCAGCCCAACAGGGGATGGAACTGAAGCTTTCTTT.

The gene calls are TRBV15 and TRBJ2-7, with TRBD1 matching 9 bases. CDR1 LNHNV and CDR2 YYDKDF come from the germline V gene (reference sequence). Trimming took 1 base from V and 4 from J; bases not matched to a gene: 2. There are 14 residues in the CDR3. CDR3 nucleotides: TGTGCCACCAGCAGAGCACAGGGGGCATACGAGCAGTACTTC. Its translation is CATSRAQGAYEQYF.

The V call is TRBV7-6, the J call TRBJ2-5, with D hard to call. Per germline, CDR1 SGHVS and CDR2 FNYEAQ. Trimming shortened V by 2 bases and J by 0 bases, and 10 bases separated the two germline ends. This CDR3 region has 15 residues. DNA for the CDR3: TGTGCCAGCAGCTTATCCAGATCCGACCAAGAGACCCAGTACTTC. Protein product: CASSLSRSDQETQYF.

This clone was seen a single time. The CDR3 DNA reads as TGTGCCAGCAGTAAGGACAGGGAAGAGTACAATGAGCAGTTCTTC. It codes for CASSKDREEYNEQFF. This rearrangement joins TRBV6-5 to TRBJ2-1; 8 positions match TRBD1. Losses at the gene ends were 5 bases for V and 4 bases for J; bases not matched to a gene: 7. CDR1 MNHEY and CDR2 SVGAGI come from the germline V gene. The CDR3 spans 15 residues.